This TCR beta chain was identified during a study of shared clonotypes between healthy human individuals. Overall study context: The plates for each donor numbered three CD4 naive, three CD4 memory, two CD8 naive and one CD8 memory.

Looked up from germline, CDR1 is LNHNV and CDR2 is YYDKDF (reference sequence). There are 15 residues in the CDR3. V lost 0 bases, J lost 8 bases, and 13 bases lay in between. The investigators split CD4+ cells into a CD45RA+ naive subset and a CD45RA-negative memory subset. This clone was seen only once. Per sorted-subset replicate PCR, input was approximately 200 ng DNA, representing roughly 29,000 T cell genomes. Only in-frame clones appear in the TCRdb table, and some are missing; sequencing was by immunoSEQ multiplex PCR. The sample yields under 750,000 clones, over 55% seen once. The V gene is TRBV15, the J gene TRBJ1-4; D possibly corresponds to TRBD1 (5 bases). Material for sequencing was memory CD4+ T cells sorted from blood. Subset given: CD45RA-negative fraction. This TCR was sampled from a woman aged 30 to 39 in good health. The CDR3 spells CATSREGGYGEKLFF. As DNA, the CDR3 is TGTGCCACCAGCAGAGAGGGGGGATATGGAGAAAAACTGTTTTTT.